These T cell receptor beta chains were read from a single sample in a study of PD-L1 blockade in urothelial cancer. The method was immunoSEQ multiplex PCR; TCRdb's version includes in-frame clones alone and lacks a portion of them. The top ten hold roughly 1.7% of the sample, which has approximately 47,000 clones, approximately 78% seen once. The sample was PBMCs, taken around atezolizumab (anti-PD-L1) treatment. These receptors were collected from a man in his forties or fifties with urothelial cancer. Each CDR3 is given with its conserved first and last residue. A D gene is named only where the DNA matches it firmly. The listing skips clone size in some rows; elsewhere it reads once, few, many or a size class.

j_call v_call d_call clone_size cdr3_nt cdr3_aa
TRBJ1-6 TRBV2 TRBD1 - TGTGCCACCTATAGACCGGGACAGCGAAATTCACCCCTCCACTTT CATYRPGQRNSPLHF
TRBJ2-1 TRBV19 TRBD2 once TGTGCCAGTAGTCCGCGGCGGGGGTCCTACAATGAGCAGTTCTTC CASSPRRGSYNEQFF
TRBJ1-1 TRBV19 TRBD1 - TGTGCCAGTAGAGAGGACAGGCGTAGGAACACTGAAGCTTTCTTT CASREDRRRNTEAFF
TRBJ2-7 TRBV29-1 TRBD1 - TGCAGCGTTGCCGGACAGGCCAAGGGAAGCTACGAGCAGTACTTC CSVAGQAKGSYEQYF
TRBJ2-7 TRBV19 - few TGTGCCAGTAGTCAGTCCACTAACGAGCAGTACTTC CASSQSTNEQYF
TRBJ1-3 TRBV5-1 - - TGCGCCAGCAGCTTGGGTCCCCCGGAGGTGCCTGGAAACACCATATATTTT CASSLGPPEVPGNTIYF
TRBJ1-4 TRBV6-5 - - TGTGCCAGCAGCCACCGGACAGCTGCTAGGGAAAAACTGTTTTTT CASSHRTAAREKLFF
TRBJ2-7 TRBV19 TRBD2 - TGTGCCAGTAGTAAGACAGCTAGCGGACCTCGGGGTGAGCAGTACTTC CASSKTASGPRGEQYF
TRBJ2-1 TRBV19 - - TGTGCCAGTACCCAAACAGACTACAATGAGCAGTTCTTC CASTQTDYNEQFF
TRBJ1-5 TRBV10-3 - - TGTCTCACACAGGGAGAAGAGGGCAATCAGCCCCAGCATTTT CLTQGEEGNQPQHF
TRBJ2-5 TRBV5-1 TRBD1 - TGCGCCAGCAGCATTGGGACAGGAGGACTGCTACAAGAGACCCAGTACTTC CASSIGTGGLLQETQYF
TRBJ2-5 TRBV11-2 - - TGTGCCAGCAGCTTAGTCAGGGCCCAAGAGACCCAGTACTTC CASSLVRAQETQYF
TRBJ2-2 TRBV7-2 TRBD1 - TGTGCCAGCAGCTTAGCCCGGGACAGGGATGATTGGGAGCTGTTTTTT CASSLARDRDDWELFF
TRBJ1-2 TRBV5-1 TRBD1 - TGCGCCAGCAGCTTAACGGGGGACAGCAAAGTCTATGGCTACACCTTC CASSLTGDSKVYGYTF
TRBJ1-4 TRBV5-1 - - TGCGCCAGCAGCTTGGATCCAGGGGTTAATGAAAAACTGTTTTTT CASSLDPGVNEKLFF
TRBJ2-3 TRBV28 TRBD2 - TGTGCCAGCAGTTTTACTAGCGGCTCCACAGATACGCAGTATTTT CASSFTSGSTDTQYF
TRBJ2-4 TRBV19 TRBD1 - TGTGCCAGTAGTCTATTACCGGGACAGGGGAACATTCAGTACTTC CASSLLPGQGNIQYF
TRBJ1-2 TRBV5-1 - once TGCGCCAGCAGCCGGACAGCTAACTATGGCTACACCTTC CASSRTANYGYTF
TRBJ1-1 TRBV15 TRBD1 - TGTGCCACCAGCAGGGGACAGACGTATCGCTCTGAAGCTTTCTTT CATSRGQTYRSEAFF
TRBJ1-6 TRBV5-1 TRBD1 - TGCGCCAGCAGCCCGACAGGGTACAATTCACCCCTCCACTTT CASSPTGYNSPLHF
TRBJ2-1 TRBV19 TRBD2 - TGTGCCAGTAGTATGGGGACTAGCGGGAGTGCGCCACTGGTTGCTGAGCAGTTCTTC CASSMGTSGSAPLVAEQFF
TRBJ1-5 TRBV19 TRBD1 - TGTGCCAGTAGTACAGGGGGCATTTATCAGCCCCAGCATTTT CASSTGGIYQPQHF
TRBJ2-1 TRBV18 TRBD2 - TGTGCCAGCTCATCGGGACTAGCGGTGTACAATGAGCAGTTCTTC CASSSGLAVYNEQFF
TRBJ2-5 TRBV19 - - TGTGCCAGTAGTATCATTGGGGCCGAGGAAGAGACCCAGTACTTC CASSIIGAEEETQYF
TRBJ1-3 TRBV5-6 - - TGTGCCAGCAGCCGTGGCGGGTGCTCTGGAAACACCATATATTTT CASSRGGCSGNTIYF
TRBJ1-5 TRBV5-3 - - TGTGCCAGCAGCTTGGCCGTCGGCAATCAGCCCCAGCATTTT CASSLAVGNQPQHF
TRBJ2-1 TRBV20-1 - - TGCAGTGTCCTCCTTAGTTATGAGCAGTTCTTC CSVLLSYEQFF
TRBJ1-6 TRBV11-2 TRBD1 - TGTGCCAGCGGACAGGGACGGGATAATTCACCCCTCCACTTT CASGQGRDNSPLHF
TRBJ1-1 TRBV21-1 - - TGTGCCAGCAGCAAAGAAAGACAGAACACTGAAGCTTTCTTT CASSKERQNTEAFF
TRBJ1-4 TRBV6-5 - - TGTGCCAGCAGTTACGGGGGGTCTAATGAAAAACTGTTTTTT CASSYGGSNEKLFF
TRBJ2-5 TRBV5-1 TRBD2 - TGCGCCAGCAGCTTAACGGGACTAGCGGGGACAGGTCAAGAGACCCAGTACTTC CASSLTGLAGTGQETQYF
TRBJ1-5 TRBV6-1 - - TGTGCCAGCAGCAGGCGGGGCAGCAATCAGCCCCAGCATTTT CASSRRGSNQPQHF
TRBJ2-1 TRBV4-1 TRBD2 - TGCGCCAGCAGCCAAGGATCTGGACTAGCGGGGGGGCTTTACAATGAGCAGTTCTTC CASSQGSGLAGGLYNEQFF
TRBJ1-3 TRBV7-3 TRBD1 - TGTGCCAGCAGCCCTCGGACAGGCGCTGGAAACACCATATATTTT CASSPRTGAGNTIYF
TRBJ2-1 TRBV13 - - TGTGCCAGCAGCTTATTGCGGAGCTCCTACAATGAGCAGTTCTTC CASSLLRSSYNEQFF
TRBJ2-3 TRBV13 - few TGTGCCAGCAGCTTTCTTTATACGCAGTATTTT CASSFLYTQYF
TRBJ1-1 TRBV5-1 - few TGCGCCAGCAGCTTGGATAGTACTGAAGCTTTCTTT CASSLDSTEAFF
TRBJ1-2 TRBV9 - - TGTGCCAGCAGCGTAGGAAGGACAACAGGCTACACCTTC CASSVGRTTGYTF
TRBJ1-5 TRBV27 - - TGTGCCAGCAGTTTAAAACAGGTACATCAGCCCCAGCATTTT CASSLKQVHQPQHF
TRBJ2-3 TRBV6-4 TRBD2 - TGTGCCAGCAGTGACTCGCGGGGGGGCACAGATACGCAGTATTTT CASSDSRGGTDTQYF
TRBJ2-1 TRBV4-1 - - TGCGCCAGCAGCCAAGGAATATTTCGCCCCGGAGCGCAGTTCTTC CASSQGIFRPGAQFF
TRBJ1-5 TRBV10-2 - - TGCGCCAGCGGCCACGGGGGTAACACGGGGCAGCCCCAGCATTTT CASGHGGNTGQPQHF
TRBJ2-5 TRBV5-1 - - TGCGCCAGCACCGCGGGCGGGTTTCAAGAGACCCAGTACTTC CASTAGGFQETQYF
TRBJ1-2 TRBV4-2 - - TGTGCCAGCAGCCAGCAATGGGGGGGTTACGACGGCTACACCTTC CASSQQWGGYDGYTF
TRBJ2-1 TRBV11-1 - once TGTGCCAGCAGCATGGGGGCGACCTTGAGGCACAATGAGCAGTTCTTC CASSMGATLRHNEQFF
TRBJ2-3 TRBV10-1 - - TGCGCCAGCAGTGATTCTGGACAGACAGATACGCAGTATTTT CASSDSGQTDTQYF
TRBJ2-7 TRBV30 - - TGTGCCCTGGGAGATTCGGGTGATATCCTTCTCTACGAGCAGTACTTC CALGDSGDILLYEQYF
TRBJ2-7 TRBV11-2 - - TGTGCCAGCAGCAAGGGACAATACGAGCAGTACTTC CASSKGQYEQYF
TRBJ1-5 TRBV9 - - TGTGCCAGCAGTAGAGGGATCGGACAGCCCCAGCATTTT CASSRGIGQPQHF
TRBJ2-1 TRBV4-1 - - TGCGCCAGCAGCCAAGTTGCGAGCCCAGAGCAGTTCTTC CASSQVASPEQFF